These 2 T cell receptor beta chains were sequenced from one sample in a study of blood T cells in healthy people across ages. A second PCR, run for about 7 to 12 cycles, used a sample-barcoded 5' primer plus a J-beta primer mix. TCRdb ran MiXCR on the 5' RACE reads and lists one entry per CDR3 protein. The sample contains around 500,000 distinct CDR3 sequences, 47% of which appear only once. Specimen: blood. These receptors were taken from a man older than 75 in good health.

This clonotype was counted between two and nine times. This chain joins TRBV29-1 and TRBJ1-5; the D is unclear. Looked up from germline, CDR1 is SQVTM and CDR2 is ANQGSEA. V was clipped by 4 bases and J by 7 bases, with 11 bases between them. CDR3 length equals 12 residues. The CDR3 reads CSVGGDQQPQHF. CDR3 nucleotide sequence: TGCAGCGTTGGGGGTGACCAGCAGCCCCAGCATTTT.

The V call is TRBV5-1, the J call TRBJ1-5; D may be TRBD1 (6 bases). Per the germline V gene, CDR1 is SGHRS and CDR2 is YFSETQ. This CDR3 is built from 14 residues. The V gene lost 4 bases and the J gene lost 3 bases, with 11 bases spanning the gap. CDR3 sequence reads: CASSPGQHNQPQHF. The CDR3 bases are TGCGCCAGCAGCCCCGGACAGCACAATCAGCCCCAGCATTTT.